The 2 T cell receptor beta chains reported below all come from one sample, sequenced in a study of blood T cells in healthy people across ages. A second about 7 to 11 cycle PCR used barcoded and J-beta primers. TCRdb re-derived calls from the 5' RACE reads in MiXCR, one entry per CDR3 protein. The table includes 1.5 million to 2 million distinct CDR3 sequences, 39% detected once. Sequenced material: blood. The receptor source for this set is a human donor in good health.

The J gene is TRBJ2-5, the V gene TRBV20-1; 10 bases are shared with TRBD2. The CDR3 has 17 residues. V lost 3 bases and J lost 3; bases outside the gene matches: 13. Germline V gene lookup returns CDR1 DFQATT and CDR2 SNEGSKA (reference sequence). Written as DNA, the CDR3 is TGCAGTGCTAGTAAGGGGTCAGCGGGGGGGTTTGAAGAGACCCAGTACTTC. This gives the protein CSASKGSAGGFEETQYF.

This clonotype was seen a few times. V is TRBV29-1 and J is TRBJ2-7; TRBD2 agrees at 7 bases. CDR1 is SQVTM and CDR2 is ANQGSEA in the germline V gene. V dropped 6 bases and J dropped 10; count of bases not matched to a gene: 24. The CDR3 is made up of 16 amino acids. The CDR3 region is CSVSARLAETRGAQYF. The CDR3 bases are TGCAGCGTCTCGGCCCGGCTAGCGGAGACCCGTGGGGCCCAGTACTTC.